A selection of T cell receptor beta chains follows, all from one sample in a study of CD8 T cells in Susac syndrome. TCRdb re-derived calls from the immunoSEQ multiplex PCR reads in MiXCR, one entry per CDR3 protein. Of about 120,000 distinct CDR3 sequences in the sample, about 93% were seen once. The specimen was CD8+ T cells from PBMCs. These receptors were obtained from a human donor with Susac syndrome. Both conserved end residues are part of each CDR3. D genes are given only for firm matches. Size values are once, few and many counts, or a class for expanded clones, and some rows have none.

TRBD2,TRBJ2-1,TRBV15,14,-,TGTGCCACTGGGAATAGCGGGGAGGGCAATGAGCAGTTCTTC,CATGNSGEGNEQFF
TRBD2,TRBJ2-3,TRBV4-1,14,-,TGCGCCAGCAGGCCCTCGGGGCGGGAGAGATCGCAGTATTTT,CASRPSGRERSQYF
-,TRBJ2-7,TRBV28,16,-,TGTGCCAGCAGTACCCCCCTGGGGCTCGGGACCTACGAGCAGTACTTC,CASSTPLGLGTYEQYF
TRBD2,TRBJ2-1,TRBV5-6,16,-,TGTGCCAGCAGCTCGGGACTAGCGAATACCTACAATGAGCAGTTCTTC,CASSSGLANTYNEQFF
-,TRBJ1-2,TRBV7-9,12,-,TGTGCCAGCAGCTTAGCTGGAACTGGCTACACCTTC,CASSLAGTGYTF
-,TRBJ2-3,TRBV29-1,13,-,TGCAGCGGCGGGACCATGGGCACAGATACGCAGTATTTT,CSGGTMGTDTQYF
-,TRBJ1-1,TRBV12-3/TRBV12-4,13,-,TGTGCCAGCAGTTCGGGGCCTGCCACTGAAGCTTTCTTT,CASSSGPATEAFF
-,TRBJ2-1,TRBV12-3/TRBV12-4,14,-,TGTGCCAGCAGTTTAGGCGACACCGTGCATGAGCAGTTCTTC,CASSLGDTVHEQFF
-,TRBJ2-7,TRBV6-1,13,few,TGTGCCAGCAGTGAAGGGGCTACCTACGAGCAGTACTTC,CASSEGATYEQYF
TRBD1,TRBJ2-5,TRBV25-1,17,-,TGTGCCAGCAGTGAACCACCGGGACAGGGGGTGTGGGAGACCCAGTACTTC,CASSEPPGQGVWETQYF
-,TRBJ2-6,TRBV4-3,16,-,TGCGCCAGCAGCCAAGATGGGTTCTCTGGGGCCAACGTCCTGACTTTC,CASSQDGFSGANVLTF
-,TRBJ1-2,TRBV9,14,-,TGTGCCAGCAGCTCATCTACGGGGACCTATGGCTACACCTTC,CASSSSTGTYGYTF
-,TRBJ1-1,TRBV28,17,-,TGTGCCAGCAGTTTTATCCGGCGATTGGGGGAGAACACTGAAGCTTTCTTT,CASSFIRRLGENTEAFF
-,TRBJ2-7,TRBV6-5,16,-,TGTGCCAGCAGTTACTCGATGGGGACGAATACCTACGAGCAGTACTTC,CASSYSMGTNTYEQYF
-,TRBJ1-3,TRBV30,12,-,TGTGCCTGGAGTGTATGGGAGGACACCATATATTTT,CAWSVWEDTIYF
-,TRBJ2-1,TRBV7-9,15,-,TGTGCCAGCCCTAGGGGCGGCCAGGGCTACAATGAGCAGTTCTTC,CASPRGGQGYNEQFF
-,TRBJ1-2,TRBV6-5,16,-,TGTGCCAGCAGTTACTCTGCTCCGACCAGGACGCATGGCTACACCTTC,CASSYSAPTRTHGYTF
-,TRBJ2-3,TRBV12-3/TRBV12-4,15,-,TGTGCCAGCTCCGGGTTGACTTCTAGCACAGATACGCAGTATTTT,CASSGLTSSTDTQYF
-,TRBJ1-1,TRBV9,13,-,TGTGCCAGCAGCGTAGCTACGGGAGGTGAAGCTTTCTTT,CASSVATGGEAFF
-,TRBJ2-1,TRBV28,15,-,TGTGCCAGCAGTCCGGACAGATTCTCCTACAATGAGCAGTTCTTC,CASSPDRFSYNEQFF
-,TRBJ2-1,TRBV28,15,-,TGTGCCAGCAGTTTTGCTGTAGGTCTATACAATGAGCAGTTCTTC,CASSFAVGLYNEQFF
TRBD1,TRBJ1-1,TRBV13,16,-,TGTGCCAGCAGCTTAAGCCAGGGGGGTGCGTACACTGAAGCTTTCTTT,CASSLSQGGAYTEAFF
TRBD1,TRBJ2-7,TRBV19,14,-,TGTGCCAGTAGTACGGGACAGGGAAACTACGAGCAGTACTTC,CASSTGQGNYEQYF
-,TRBJ2-3,TRBV29-1,14,-,TGCAGCGTTGTTGTCGGCAGTAGCACAGATACGCAGTATTTT,CSVVVGSSTDTQYF
TRBD2,TRBJ2-1,TRBV14,15,-,TGTGCCAGCAGACCAACGGGACTAGCGGGAGGTGAGCAGTTCTTC,CASRPTGLAGGEQFF
-,TRBJ2-1,TRBV27,14,-,TGTGCCAGCAGTCCGAGCGGAGATTACAATGAGCAGTTCTTC,CASSPSGDYNEQFF
TRBD2,TRBJ2-3,TRBV15,17,-,TGTGCCACCAGCAGAGATAAACTAGCGGCTAGCACAGATACGCAGTATTTT,CATSRDKLAASTDTQYF